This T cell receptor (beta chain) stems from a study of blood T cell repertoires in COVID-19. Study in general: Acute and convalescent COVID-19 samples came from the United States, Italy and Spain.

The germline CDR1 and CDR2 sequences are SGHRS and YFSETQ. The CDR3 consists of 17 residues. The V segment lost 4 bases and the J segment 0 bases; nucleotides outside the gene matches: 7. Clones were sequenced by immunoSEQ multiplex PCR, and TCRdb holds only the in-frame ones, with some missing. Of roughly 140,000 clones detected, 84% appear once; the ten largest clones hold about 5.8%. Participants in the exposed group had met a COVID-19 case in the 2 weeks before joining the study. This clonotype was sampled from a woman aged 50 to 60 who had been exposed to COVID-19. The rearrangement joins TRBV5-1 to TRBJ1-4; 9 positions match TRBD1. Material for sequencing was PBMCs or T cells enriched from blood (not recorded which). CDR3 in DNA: TGCGCCAGCAGCCCGGACAGGGGCCCCTCAACTAATGAAAAACTGTTTTTT. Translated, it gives CASSPDRGPSTNEKLFF.